Following are 8 T cell receptor beta chains from one sample sequenced in a study of blood T cells in healthy people across ages. PCR was performed a second time for roughly 7 to 12 cycles using a sample-barcoded 5' primer and a J-beta primer mix. TCRdb reanalysed the 5' RACE reads using MiXCR and keeps one entry per CDR3 protein. The profile covers over 1,300,000 distinct CDR3 sequences, with approximately 59% appearing a single time and more than 6% taken by the ten largest. Sequenced input: blood. The source is a young man in good health.

This clonotype was counted between two and nine times. The genes are TRBV27 and TRBJ2-7; no firm D call. CDR3 length: 17 amino acids. Germline assignment: CDR1 MNHEY and CDR2 SMNVEV (reference sequence). Trimming pared 1 base from V and 6 bases from J, leaving 22 bases between. The CDR3 bases are TGTGCCAGCAGTTTATTTTCGTTCCGGTCGATCCCCCTCGAGCAGTACTTC. Protein sequence: CASSLFSFRSIPLEQYF.

V gene TRBV6-5 combines with J gene TRBJ2-3; tentative D call: TRBD1 (6 bases). The CDR3 consists of 16 residues. Looked up from germline, CDR1 is MNHEY and CDR2 is SVGAGI. With 5 bases removed from V and 5 bases from J, the gap between germline ends came to 20 bases. In DNA, the CDR3 is TGTGCCAGCAGTCCACTAGGTGGGGACATCGGAGATACGCAGTATTTT. As protein: CASSPLGGDIGDTQYF.

The rearrangement uses TRBV7-9 and TRBJ1-2; D is unclear. From germline, CDR1 is SEHNR and CDR2 FQNEAQ (reference sequence). The CDR3 runs to 18 residues. V shed 4 bases and J shed 4 bases, with 25 bases lying between them. CDR3 sequence: CASSSNPRDSKRIYGYTF. The CDR3, as DNA: TGTGCCAGCAGCTCCAATCCCAGAGACTCTAAACGGATCTATGGCTACACCTTC.

This chain joins TRBV7-9 and TRBJ1-4; 9 positions agree with TRBD1. Looked up from germline, CDR1 is SEHNR and CDR2 is FQNEAQ (reference sequence). The CDR3 contains 15 residues. The V gene end was trimmed by 5 bases and the J gene end by 6 bases; junction bases not matched to a gene: 7. The CDR3 sequence is CASSEDRGPDEKLFF. In nucleotides, the CDR3 is TGTGCCAGCAGCGAGGACAGGGGCCCTGATGAAAAACTGTTTTTT.

This chain joins TRBV6-5 and TRBJ2-1, with TRBD2 identical over 8 bases. CDR1 and CDR2 from the germline V gene are MNHEY and SVGAGI. Trimming took 5 bases from V and 7 from J; bases not matched to a gene: 16. CDR3 size: 17 residues. The CDR3 sequence is CASSARTGTSLSNEQFF. Written as DNA, the CDR3 is TGTGCCAGCAGTGCCCGGACCGGGACTAGTCTGTCGAATGAGCAGTTCTTC.

This clonotype was detected only once. DNA of the CDR3: TGCGCCAGCAGCTTGCAGTCAGCAACTAATGAAAAACTGTTTTTT. This encodes CASSLQSATNEKLFF. The chain carries TRBV5-1 and TRBJ1-4; D not resolved. The CDR3 runs to 15 residues. The V end was cut by 1 base, the J end by 0 bases, with 7 bases between. Germline values: CDR1 SGHRS, CDR2 YFSETQ. The entire variable domain, with the rest obtained from reference TRBV5-1 and TRBJ1-4, is as follows: KAGVTQTPRYLIKTRGQQVTLSCSPISGHRSVSWYQQTPGQGLQFLFEYFSETQRNKGNFPGRFSGRQFSNSRSEMNVSTLELGDSALYLCASSLQSATNEKLFFGSGTQLSVL.

This clonotype was seen only once. The CDR3 is CASSFGGRINQPQHF. CDR3 nucleotides: TGTGCCAGCAGCTTCGGGGGACGCATAAATCAGCCCCAGCATTTT. The chain links TRBV5-5 to TRBJ1-5; D perhaps matches TRBD1 (5 bases). Trimming removed 2 bases at V and 4 bases at J, with 13 bases between. This CDR3 contains 15 residues. Germline V lookup: CDR1 SGHKS, CDR2 YYEKEE (reference sequence).

The chain joins TRBV12-3 or TRBV12-4 to TRBJ1-4; D might be TRBD1 (6 bases). The germline V and J ends were trimmed by 6 bases and 3 bases, with 14 bases remaining between them. This CDR3 spans 15 amino acids. The DNA of the CDR3 is TGTGCCAGCAGAGAGCCTAGGGGGGCTAATGAAAAACTGTTTTTT. This codes for CASREPRGANEKLFF.